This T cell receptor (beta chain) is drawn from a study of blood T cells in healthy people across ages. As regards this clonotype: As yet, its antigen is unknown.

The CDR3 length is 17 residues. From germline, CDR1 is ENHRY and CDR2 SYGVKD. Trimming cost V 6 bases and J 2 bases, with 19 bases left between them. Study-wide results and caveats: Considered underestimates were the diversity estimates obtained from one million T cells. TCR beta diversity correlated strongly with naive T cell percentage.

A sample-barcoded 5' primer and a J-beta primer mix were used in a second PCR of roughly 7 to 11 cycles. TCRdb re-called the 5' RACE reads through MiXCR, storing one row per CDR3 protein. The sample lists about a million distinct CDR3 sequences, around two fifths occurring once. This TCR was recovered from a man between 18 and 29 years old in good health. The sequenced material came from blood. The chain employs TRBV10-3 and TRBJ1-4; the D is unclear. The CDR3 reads CAISPSRPPDTNEKLFF. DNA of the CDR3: TGTGCCATCAGCCCCTCTCGGCCCCCGGACACTAATGAAAAACTGTTTTTT.